The next 22 T cell receptor beta chains were all read from a single sample in a study of blood T cell repertoires in COVID-19. The repertoire was sequenced with immunoSEQ multiplex PCR; TCRdb's copy has only in-frame clones and lacks some. The sample contains some 55,000 clones, 90% of which appear only once. Sequenced: peripheral blood. These receptors were taken from a human donor in a cohort sampled during active COVID-19.

The chain joins TRBV15 to TRBJ2-2, with no clear D. This CDR3 is built from 15 residues. CDR1 is LNHNV and CDR2 is YYDKDF in the germline V gene (reference sequence). Trimming shortened V by 4 bases and J by 0 bases, and 9 bases separated the two germline ends. The CDR3 coding sequence is TGTGCCACCAGCATAGATCTAGCGAACACCGGGGAGCTGTTTTTT. As protein: CATSIDLANTGELFF.

This clone was seen just once. The rearrangement joins TRBV10-1 to TRBJ1-2; 9 positions agree with TRBD1. This CDR3 region has 16 residues. The germline CDR1 and CDR2 sequences are WNHNN and SYGVQD (reference sequence). V lost 0 bases and J lost 2; bases outside the gene matches: 4. The CDR3 sequence is CASSESCDRGNYGYTF. CDR3 bases: TGCGCCAGCAGTGAGTCCTGCGACAGGGGGAACTATGGCTACACCTTC.

The rearrangement uses TRBV12-5 and TRBJ2-7; D possibly corresponds to TRBD1 (6 bases). The CDR3 is 15 amino acids. Germline CDR1 reads LGHNT; CDR2 reads FRNRAP. Trimming pared 6 bases from V and 0 bases from J, leaving 15 bases between. CDR3 sequence: CASGSGQTSSYEQYV. CDR3 sequence (DNA): TGTGCTAGTGGATCCGGACAGACAAGCTCCTACGAGCAGTACGTC.

The chain links TRBV6-5 to TRBJ1-2; 7 bases match TRBD1. Germline V gives CDR1 MNHEY, CDR2 SVGAGI. The CDR3 runs to 13 residues. J was trimmed by 4 bases and V by 5 bases; bases with no gene match: 4. The DNA of the CDR3 is TGTGCCAGCAGTCCAGACAGGGCCTATGGCTACACCTTC. Encoded protein: CASSPDRAYGYTF.

J is TRBJ2-1 and V is TRBV13; TRBD2 matches at 7 bases. V lost 5 bases to trimming and J lost 8 bases; unmatched junction nucleotides: 9. The CDR3 runs 14 residues. Germline V CDR1 and CDR2: PRHDT, FYEKMQ (reference sequence). The CDR3 nucleotides read TGTGCCAGCAGCCTGGGAGGGGCTATTCATGAGCAGTTCTTC. Its protein is CASSLGGAIHEQFF.

Points on this clone: One junction end does not reproduce the germline sequence, and a read error may be involved. The gene calls are TRBV7-7 and TRBJ2-1; TRBD2 matches at 8 bases. The CDR3 totals 16 residues. Germline assignment: CDR1 SSHAT and CDR2 FNYEAQ (reference sequence). CDR3 coding DNA: TGTGCTAGCAGCTTATTGGGCGGGAGGTCCTACAATGAGCAGTTCTTC. Protein: CASSLLGGRSYNEQFF.

The genes are TRBV27 and TRBJ2-7, with D possibly being TRBD2 (6 bases). The germline gives CDR1 MNHEY, CDR2 SMNVEV (reference sequence). V was cut by 0 bases and J by 4 bases, with 13 bases left in between. This CDR3 is built from 15 residues. CDR3 nucleotides: TGTGCCAGCAGTTTATCTTCTGCGGCGGGATACGAGCAGTACTTC. This encodes CASSLSSAAGYEQYF.

J is TRBJ2-7 and V is TRBV7-6; 7 bases are shared with TRBD2. Trimming removed 3 bases from V and 5 bases from J; junction bases left unmatched: 4. This CDR3 has 13 residues. The germline V gene has CDR1 SGHVS and CDR2 FNYEAQ. Here the CDR3 DNA reads TGTGCCAGCAGCTTGGAAGCGGGGCACGAGCAGTACTTC. Protein: CASSLEAGHEQYF.

The chain's CDR3 is CASSSSIWSSGGRSNDNEQFF. CDR3 DNA: TGTGCCAGCAGTTCTAGTATTTGGTCTAGCGGGGGTAGGTCTAATGACAATGAGCAGTTCTTC. This rearrangement joins TRBV28 to TRBJ2-1; 10 bases fit TRBD2. Per the germline V gene, CDR1 is MDHEN and CDR2 is SYDVKM. V lost 4 bases, J lost 5 bases, and 23 bases stayed unmatched. The length of the CDR3 is 21 residues.

This chain connects TRBV5-1 to TRBJ1-2; D is possibly TRBD1 (5 bases). V dropped 5 bases and J dropped 4 bases, with 15 bases sitting between them. CDR3 length: 14 residues. The germline CDR1 and CDR2 sequences are SGHRS and YFSETQ. CDR3 nucleotide sequence: TGCGCCAGCAGTCCGGAGCAGGGTCCCTATGGCTACACCTTC. This translates into CASSPEQGPYGYTF. The full variable domain, rest sourced from reference TRBV5-1 and TRBJ1-2, is KAGVTQTPRYLIKTRGQQVTLSCSPISGHRSVSWYQQTPGQGLQFLFEYFSETQRNKGNFPGRFSGRQFSNSRSEMNVSTLELGDSALYLCASSPEQGPYGYTFGSGTRLTVV.

This chain connects TRBV2 to TRBJ2-1, with 11 nucleotides matching TRBD2. The junction had 11 bases not matched to a gene; V was cut back by 8 bases and J by 2 bases. The CDR3 totals 17 residues. The germline V gene encodes CDR1 SNHLY and CDR2 FYNNEI. The CDR3 loop reads CASSILAGVITYNEQFF. In nucleotides, the CDR3 is TGTGCCAGCTCGATACTAGCGGGGGTCATTACCTACAATGAGCAGTTCTTC. Looking up the rest from reference TRBV2 and TRBJ2-1 gives the full variable domain: EPEVTQTPSHQVTQMGQEVILRCVPISNHLYFYWYRQILGQKVEFLVSFYNNEISEKSEIFDDQFSVERPDGSNFTLKIRSTKLEDSAMYFCASSILAGVITYNEQFFGPGTRLTVL.

The V call is TRBV7-9, the J call TRBJ1-2; weak D call: TRBD1 (5 bases). V lost 0 bases and J lost 8, with 13 bases in between. This CDR3 comprises 14 residues. Germline assignment: CDR1 SEHNR and CDR2 FQNEAQ (reference sequence). CDR3 amino acids: CASSLASQGTGYTF. For the CDR3, the DNA is TGTGCCAGCAGCTTAGCGTCCCAGGGAACGGGCTACACCTTC.

The rearrangement uses TRBV10-3 and TRBJ2-1; D possibly corresponds to TRBD1 (6 bases). This CDR3 comprises 14 residues. Germline V gene sequence: CDR1 ENHRY, CDR2 SYGVKD. Trimming shortened V by 2 bases and J by 9 bases, and 14 bases separated the two germline ends. The CDR3 nucleotides read TGTGCCATCAGTGAGATCCTACAGGGCGCTGAGCAGTTCTTC. This encodes CAISEILQGAEQFF.

This rearrangement joins TRBV5-1 to TRBJ2-3; D remains ambiguous. The V gene lost 5 bases and the J gene lost 5 bases, with 18 bases spanning the gap. Germline loops: CDR1 SGHRS, CDR2 YFSETQ. The CDR3 is 15 residues long. The CDR3 DNA reads TGCGCCAGCAGGGCCCCTGGCGGTTCGGTAGATACGCAGTATTTT. It codes for CASRAPGGSVDTQYF.

V is TRBV2 and J is TRBJ2-6, with TRBD2 matching over 7 bases. J was trimmed by 3 bases and V by 6 bases; bases with no gene match: 5. This CDR3 region has 15 residues. Looked up from germline, CDR1 is SNHLY and CDR2 is FYNNEI. Here the CDR3 reads CASRNGRDGANVLTF. CDR3 DNA: TGTGCCAGCAGGAATGGGAGGGATGGGGCCAACGTCCTGACTTTC.

The chain recombines TRBV7-2 with TRBJ2-7, with a weak D call TRBD1 (6 bases). V lost 4 bases to trimming and J lost 5 bases, with 12 bases between them. The CDR3 has 13 amino acids. The germline gives CDR1 SGHTA, CDR2 FQGNSA. This CDR3 reads CASSSRPGDEQYF. CDR3 nucleotide sequence: TGTGCCAGCAGCTCCAGACCAGGGGACGAGCAGTACTTC.

The chain has TRBV28 and TRBJ2-3; the match to TRBD1 covers 8 bases. CDR1 and CDR2 from the germline V gene are MDHEN and SYDVKM. The CDR3 spans 15 residues. J lost 3 bases, V lost 3 bases, and 5 bases had no gene match. The CDR3 nucleotides are TGTGCCAGCAGTTTGAGGCAGGGGGCTACAGATACGCAGTATTTT. Its translation: CASSLRQGATDTQYF. Full variable domain (outside the CDR3, taken from reference TRBV28 and TRBJ2-3): DVKVTQSSRYLVKRTGEKVFLECVQDMDHENMFWYRQDPGLGLRLIYFSYDVKMKEKGDIPEGYSVSREKKERFSLILESASTNQTSMYLCASSLRQGATDTQYFGPGTRLTVL.

The chain is built from TRBV11-2 and TRBJ2-7; 7 bases agree with TRBD1. V dropped 5 bases and J dropped 2; count of bases not matched to a gene: 12. Germline CDR1 SGHAT, CDR2 FQNNGV. The CDR3 totals 16 residues. The CDR3 here is CASSALTGWGPYEQYF. DNA for the CDR3: TGTGCCAGCAGCGCCCTGACAGGGTGGGGGCCCTACGAGCAGTACTTC.

The chain is built from TRBV4-1 and TRBJ2-1; D is perhaps TRBD1 (6 bases). V gave up 3 bases and J gave up 5 bases, with 14 bases separating them. CDR1 and CDR2 from the germline V gene are MGHRA and YSYEKL. This CDR3 region has 15 residues. CDR3 region: CASSQDRTTDNEQFF. The CDR3 bases are TGCGCCAGCAGCCAGGACAGAACGACGGACAATGAGCAGTTCTTC.

The chain uses TRBV29-1 and TRBJ2-3; 11 bases map to TRBD2. This CDR3 is 15 amino acids long. The germline V gene encodes CDR1 SQVTM and CDR2 ANQGSEA. The V and J ends lost 6 bases and 0 bases, in that order; junction bases with no gene match: 5. The DNA for the CDR3 is TGCAGCGTGAGAACTAGCGGGGGCAGCACAGATACGCAGTATTTT. Encoded protein: CSVRTSGGSTDTQYF.

The rearrangement uses TRBV29-1 and TRBJ2-5; the D gene is possibly TRBD1 (6 bases). Per germline, CDR1 SQVTM and CDR2 ANQGSEA. The V gene lost 7 bases and the J gene lost 5 bases, with 17 bases spanning the gap. This CDR3 contains 13 residues. Written as DNA, the CDR3 is TGCAGCGCCTTTTTGGGGGCCAGGGAGACCCAGTACTTC. Translating gives CSAFLGARETQYF.

The chain is built from TRBV14 and TRBJ2-7, with D maybe TRBD2 (6 bases). CDR3 length: 13 residues. The V gene's germline CDR1 is SGHDN and CDR2 FVKESK. V was pared by 1 base and J by 3 bases, with 7 bases between. The CDR3 here is CASSQGRVYEQYF. In nucleotides, the CDR3 is TGTGCCAGCAGCCAAGGGAGGGTCTACGAGCAGTACTTC.